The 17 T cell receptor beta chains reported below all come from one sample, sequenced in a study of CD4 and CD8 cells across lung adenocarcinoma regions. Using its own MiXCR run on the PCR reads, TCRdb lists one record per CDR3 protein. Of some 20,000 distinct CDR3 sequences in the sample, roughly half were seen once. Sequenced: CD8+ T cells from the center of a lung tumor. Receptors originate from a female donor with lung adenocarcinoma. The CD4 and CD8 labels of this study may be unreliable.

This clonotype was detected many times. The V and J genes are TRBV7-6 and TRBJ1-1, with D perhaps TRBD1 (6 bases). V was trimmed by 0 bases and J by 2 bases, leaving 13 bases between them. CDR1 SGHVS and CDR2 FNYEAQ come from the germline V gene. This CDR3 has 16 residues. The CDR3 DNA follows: TGTGCCAGCAGCTTAGCGGGGGGGGCGTTAAACACTGAAGCTTTCTTT. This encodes CASSLAGGALNTEAFF.

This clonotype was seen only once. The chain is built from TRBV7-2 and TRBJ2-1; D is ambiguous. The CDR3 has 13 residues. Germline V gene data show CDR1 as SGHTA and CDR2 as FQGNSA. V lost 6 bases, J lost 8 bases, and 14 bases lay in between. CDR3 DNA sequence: TGTGCCAGCAGTGGAAGGATCGTGGATGAGCAGTTCTTC. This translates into CASSGRIVDEQFF.

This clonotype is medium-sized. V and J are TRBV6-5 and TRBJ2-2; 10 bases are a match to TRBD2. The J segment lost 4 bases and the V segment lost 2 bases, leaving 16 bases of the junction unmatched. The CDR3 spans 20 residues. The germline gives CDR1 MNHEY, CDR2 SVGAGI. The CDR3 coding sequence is TGTGCCAGCAGTTACGAGGCTCCCCCGGCAGCGGGAGGGGTCACCGGGGAGCTGTTTTTT. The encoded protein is CASSYEAPPAAGGVTGELFF.

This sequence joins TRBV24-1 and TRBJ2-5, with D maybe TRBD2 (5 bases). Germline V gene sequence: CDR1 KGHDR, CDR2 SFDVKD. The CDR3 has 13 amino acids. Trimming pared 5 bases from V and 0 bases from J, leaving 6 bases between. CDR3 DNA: TGTGCCACCAGTGCGGGGTACCAAGAGACCCAGTACTTC. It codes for CATSAGYQETQYF.

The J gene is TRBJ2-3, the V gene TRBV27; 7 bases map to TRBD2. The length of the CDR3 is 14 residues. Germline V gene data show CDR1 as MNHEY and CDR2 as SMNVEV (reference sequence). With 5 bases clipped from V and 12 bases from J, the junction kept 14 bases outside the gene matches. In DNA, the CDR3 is TGTGCCAGCAGTCGACTAGCCTTAGGAGAGACCCAGTATTTT. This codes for CASSRLALGETQYF.

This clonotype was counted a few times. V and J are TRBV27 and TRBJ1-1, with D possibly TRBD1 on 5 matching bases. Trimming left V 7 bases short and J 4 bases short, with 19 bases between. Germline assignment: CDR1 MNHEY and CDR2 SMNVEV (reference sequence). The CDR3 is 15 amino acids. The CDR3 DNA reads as TGTGCCAGCAATTCCCTAGGGGCGGAGAGCACTGAAGCTTTCTTT. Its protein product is CASNSLGAESTEAFF.

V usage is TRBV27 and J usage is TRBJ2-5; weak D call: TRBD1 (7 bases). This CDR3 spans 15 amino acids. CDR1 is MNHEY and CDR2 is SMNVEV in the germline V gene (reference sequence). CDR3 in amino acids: CGRGSGGREQDIQYF. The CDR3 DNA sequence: TGTGGCAGGGGGTCCGGGGGCCGGGAGCAAGACATCCAGTACTTC.

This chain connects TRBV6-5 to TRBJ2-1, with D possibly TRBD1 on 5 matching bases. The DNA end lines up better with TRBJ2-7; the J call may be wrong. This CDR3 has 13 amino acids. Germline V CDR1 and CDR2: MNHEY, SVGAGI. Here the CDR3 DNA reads TGTGCCAGCAGTTACAGGACACACAATGAGCAGTACTTC. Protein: CASSYRTHNEQYF.

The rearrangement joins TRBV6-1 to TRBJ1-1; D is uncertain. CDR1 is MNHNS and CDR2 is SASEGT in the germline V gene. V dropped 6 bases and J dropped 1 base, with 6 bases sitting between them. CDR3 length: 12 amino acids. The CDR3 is CASRKGNTEAFF. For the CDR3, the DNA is TGTGCCAGCAGAAAAGGGAACACTGAAGCTTTCTTT.

In DNA, the CDR3 is TGTGCCAGCAGTTCTCGTGACAGGGGGCTTGAAAAACTGTTTTTT. Protein sequence: CASSSRDRGLEKLFF. The V gene is TRBV6-5, the J gene TRBJ1-4, with TRBD1 matching over 10 bases. This CDR3 has 15 residues. From germline, CDR1 is MNHEY and CDR2 SVGAGI. After removal of 4 bases from V and 7 bases from J, the junction contained 6 bases not matched to a gene.

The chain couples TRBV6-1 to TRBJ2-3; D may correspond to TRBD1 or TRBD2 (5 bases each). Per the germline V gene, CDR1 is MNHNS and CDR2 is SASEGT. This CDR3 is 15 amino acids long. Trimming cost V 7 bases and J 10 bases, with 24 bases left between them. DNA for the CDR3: TGTGCCAGCAACAAGACGGGTGGGAGCACAGGTGCGCAGTATTTT. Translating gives CASNKTGGSTGAQYF.

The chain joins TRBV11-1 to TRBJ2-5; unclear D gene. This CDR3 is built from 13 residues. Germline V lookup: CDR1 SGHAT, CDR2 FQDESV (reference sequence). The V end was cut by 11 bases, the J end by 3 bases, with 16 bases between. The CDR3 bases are TGTGCCGGGCAGGCTAGTGGGGAAGAGACCCAGTACTTC. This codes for CAGQASGEETQYF.

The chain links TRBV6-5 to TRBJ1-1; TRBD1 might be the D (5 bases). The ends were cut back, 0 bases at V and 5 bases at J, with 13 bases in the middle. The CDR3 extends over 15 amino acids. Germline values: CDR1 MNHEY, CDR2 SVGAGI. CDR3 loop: CASSYSTRGGTEAFF. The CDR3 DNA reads TGTGCCAGCAGTTACTCGACTAGGGGAGGGACTGAAGCTTTCTTT.

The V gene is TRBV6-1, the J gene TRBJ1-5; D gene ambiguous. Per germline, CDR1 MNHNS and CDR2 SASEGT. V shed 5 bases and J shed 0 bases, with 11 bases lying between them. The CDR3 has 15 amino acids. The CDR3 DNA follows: TGTGCCAGCAGTCTCCTGGGTAATAGCAATCAGCCCCAGCATTTT. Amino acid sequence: CASSLLGNSNQPQHF.

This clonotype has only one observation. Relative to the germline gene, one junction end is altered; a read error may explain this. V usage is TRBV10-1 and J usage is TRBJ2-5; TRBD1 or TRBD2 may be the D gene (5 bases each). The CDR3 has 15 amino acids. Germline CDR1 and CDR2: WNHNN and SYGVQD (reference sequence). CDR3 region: CASSLDRGERETQYF. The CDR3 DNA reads TGCGCCAGCAGTCTAGACAGAGGGGAGCGAGAGACCCAGTACTTT.

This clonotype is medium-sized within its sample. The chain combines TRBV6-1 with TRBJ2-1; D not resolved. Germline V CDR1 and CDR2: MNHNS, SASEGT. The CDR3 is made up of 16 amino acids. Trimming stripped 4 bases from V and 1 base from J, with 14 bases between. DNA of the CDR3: TGTGCCAGCAGTGGGACCCCGTCCGGGTCCTACAATGAGCAGTTCTTC. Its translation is CASSGTPSGSYNEQFF.

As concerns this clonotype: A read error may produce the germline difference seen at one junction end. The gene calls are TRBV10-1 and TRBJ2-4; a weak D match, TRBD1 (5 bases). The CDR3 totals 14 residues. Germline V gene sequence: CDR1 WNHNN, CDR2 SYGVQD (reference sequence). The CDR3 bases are TGCGCCAGCAAGGGGCGGCGAGCCAAAGATATTCAGTATTTC. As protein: CASKGRRAKDIQYF.